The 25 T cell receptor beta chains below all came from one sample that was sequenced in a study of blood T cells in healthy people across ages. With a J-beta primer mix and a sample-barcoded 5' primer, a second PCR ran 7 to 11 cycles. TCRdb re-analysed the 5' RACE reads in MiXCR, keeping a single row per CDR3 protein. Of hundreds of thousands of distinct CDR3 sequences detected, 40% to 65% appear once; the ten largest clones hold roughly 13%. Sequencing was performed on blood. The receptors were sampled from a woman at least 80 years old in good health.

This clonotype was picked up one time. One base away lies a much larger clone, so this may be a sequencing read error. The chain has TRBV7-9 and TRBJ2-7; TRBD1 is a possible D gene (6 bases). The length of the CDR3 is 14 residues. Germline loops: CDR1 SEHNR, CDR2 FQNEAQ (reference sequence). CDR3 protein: CAGSARQATYEQYF. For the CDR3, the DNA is TGTGCCGGCAGCGCCAGACAGGCAACCTACGAGCAGTACTTC.

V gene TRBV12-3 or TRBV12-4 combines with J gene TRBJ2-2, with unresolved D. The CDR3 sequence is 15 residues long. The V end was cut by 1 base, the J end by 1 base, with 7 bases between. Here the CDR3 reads CASSLVLMNTGELFF. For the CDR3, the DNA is TGTGCCAGCAGTTTAGTCCTCATGAACACCGGGGAGCTGTTTTTT.

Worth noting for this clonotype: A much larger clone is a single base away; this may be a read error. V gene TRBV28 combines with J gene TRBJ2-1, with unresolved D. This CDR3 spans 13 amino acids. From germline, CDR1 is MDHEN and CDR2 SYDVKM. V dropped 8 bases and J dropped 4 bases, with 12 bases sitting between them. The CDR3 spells CASAASNYNEQFF. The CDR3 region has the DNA TGTGCCAGCGCGGCATCGAATTACAATGAGCAGTTCTTC.

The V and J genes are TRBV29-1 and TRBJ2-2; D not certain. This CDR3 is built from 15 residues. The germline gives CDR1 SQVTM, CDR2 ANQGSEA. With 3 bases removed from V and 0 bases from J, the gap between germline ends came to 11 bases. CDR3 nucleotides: TGCAGCGTTGACGTCTCCCATACGAACACCGGGGAGCTGTTTTTT. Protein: CSVDVSHTNTGELFF.

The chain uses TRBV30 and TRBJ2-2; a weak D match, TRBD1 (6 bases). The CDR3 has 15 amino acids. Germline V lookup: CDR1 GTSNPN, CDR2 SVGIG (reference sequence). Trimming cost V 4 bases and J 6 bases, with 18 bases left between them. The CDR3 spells CAWTQGDSTAGELFF. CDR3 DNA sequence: TGTGCCTGGACACAGGGAGATAGTACCGCCGGGGAGCTGTTTTTT. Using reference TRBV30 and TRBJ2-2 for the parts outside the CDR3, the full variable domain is SQTIHQWPATLVQPVGSPLSLECTVEGTSNPNLYWYRQAAGRGLQLLFYSVGIGQISSEVPQNLSASRPQDRQFILSSKKLLLSDSGFYLCAWTQGDSTAGELFFGEGSRLTVL.

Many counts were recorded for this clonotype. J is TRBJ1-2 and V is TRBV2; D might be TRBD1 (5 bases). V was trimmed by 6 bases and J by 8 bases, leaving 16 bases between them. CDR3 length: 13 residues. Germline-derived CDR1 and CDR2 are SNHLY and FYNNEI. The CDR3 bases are TGTGCCAGCAGGTTGACAGCGACCGGGGGCTACACCTTC. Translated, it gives CASRLTATGGYTF. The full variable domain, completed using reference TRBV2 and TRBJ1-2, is EPEVTQTPSHQVTQMGQEVILRCVPISNHLYFYWYRQILGQKVEFLVSFYNNEISEKSEIFDDQFSVERPDGSNFTLKIRSTKLEDSAMYFCASRLTATGGYTFGSGTRLTVV.

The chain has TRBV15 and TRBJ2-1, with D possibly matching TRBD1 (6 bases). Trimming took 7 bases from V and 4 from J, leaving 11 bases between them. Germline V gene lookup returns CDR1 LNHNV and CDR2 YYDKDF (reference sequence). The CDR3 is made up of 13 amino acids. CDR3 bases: TGTGCCACCACCCCCAGGGGTTACAATGAGCAGTTCTTC. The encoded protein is CATTPRGYNEQFF.

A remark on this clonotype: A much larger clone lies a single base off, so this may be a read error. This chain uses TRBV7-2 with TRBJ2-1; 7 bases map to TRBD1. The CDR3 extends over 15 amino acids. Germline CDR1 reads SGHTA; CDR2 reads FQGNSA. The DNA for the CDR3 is TGTGTCAGCAGCTCTTGGACAGGAAACTACAATGAGCAGTTCTTC. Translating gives CVSSSWTGNYNEQFF.

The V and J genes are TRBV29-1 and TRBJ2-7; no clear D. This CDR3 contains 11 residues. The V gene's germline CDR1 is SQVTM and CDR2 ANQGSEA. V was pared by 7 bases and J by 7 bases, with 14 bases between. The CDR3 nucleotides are TGCAGCGGGACCAGTTGCAATGAGCAGTACTTC. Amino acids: CSGTSCNEQYF.

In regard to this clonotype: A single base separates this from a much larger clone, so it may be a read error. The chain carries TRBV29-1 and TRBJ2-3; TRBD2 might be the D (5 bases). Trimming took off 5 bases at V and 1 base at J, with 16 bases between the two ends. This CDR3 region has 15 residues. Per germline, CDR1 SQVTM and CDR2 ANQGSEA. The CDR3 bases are TGCAGCGTTCGGGTAGGAGGACGGGGCACAGATACGCAGTATTTT. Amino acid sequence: CSVRVGGRGTDTQYF.

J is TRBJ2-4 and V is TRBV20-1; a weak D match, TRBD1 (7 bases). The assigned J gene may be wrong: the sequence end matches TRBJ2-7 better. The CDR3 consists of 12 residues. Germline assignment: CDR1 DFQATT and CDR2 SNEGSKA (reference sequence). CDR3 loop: CSAPGGGSEQYF. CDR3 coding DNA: TGCAGTGCTCCCGGAGGGGGCTCCGAGCAGTACTTC.

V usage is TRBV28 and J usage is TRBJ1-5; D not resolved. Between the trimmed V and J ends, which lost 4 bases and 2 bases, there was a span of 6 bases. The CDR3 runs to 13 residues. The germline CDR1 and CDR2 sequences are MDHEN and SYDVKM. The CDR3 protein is CASSSYGNQPQHF. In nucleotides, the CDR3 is TGTGCCAGCAGTTCATACGGCAATCAGCCCCAGCATTTT.

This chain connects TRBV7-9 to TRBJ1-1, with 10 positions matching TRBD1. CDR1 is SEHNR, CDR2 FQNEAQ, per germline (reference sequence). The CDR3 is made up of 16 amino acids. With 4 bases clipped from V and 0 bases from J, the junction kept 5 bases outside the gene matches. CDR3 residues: CASSSGQGGMNTEAFF. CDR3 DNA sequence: TGTGCCAGCAGCTCCGGACAGGGGGGGATGAACACTGAAGCTTTCTTT.

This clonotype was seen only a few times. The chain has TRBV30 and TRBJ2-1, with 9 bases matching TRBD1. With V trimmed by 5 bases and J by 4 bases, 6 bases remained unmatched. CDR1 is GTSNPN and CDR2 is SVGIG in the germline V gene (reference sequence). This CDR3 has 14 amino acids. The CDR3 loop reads CAWGRQGEYNEQFF. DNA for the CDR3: TGTGCCTGGGGCAGACAGGGGGAGTACAATGAGCAGTTCTTC.

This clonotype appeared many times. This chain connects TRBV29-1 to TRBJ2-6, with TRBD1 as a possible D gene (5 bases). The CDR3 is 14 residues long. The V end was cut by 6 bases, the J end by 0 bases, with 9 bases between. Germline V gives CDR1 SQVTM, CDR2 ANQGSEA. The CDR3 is CSVQDNSGANVLTF. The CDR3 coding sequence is TGCAGCGTACAGGACAACTCTGGGGCCAACGTCCTGACTTTC.

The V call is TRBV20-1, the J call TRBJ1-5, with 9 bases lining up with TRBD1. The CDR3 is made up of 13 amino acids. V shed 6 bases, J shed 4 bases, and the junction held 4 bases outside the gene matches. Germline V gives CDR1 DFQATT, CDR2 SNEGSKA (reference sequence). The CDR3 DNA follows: TGCAGTGCCCGGACAGGGGTAAATCAGCCCCAGCATTTT. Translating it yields CSARTGVNQPQHF.

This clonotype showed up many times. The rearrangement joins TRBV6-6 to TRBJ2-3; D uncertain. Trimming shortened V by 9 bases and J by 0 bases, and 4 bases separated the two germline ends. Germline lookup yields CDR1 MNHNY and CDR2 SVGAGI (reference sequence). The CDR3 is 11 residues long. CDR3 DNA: TGTGCCAGTGGGAGCACAGATACGCAGTATTTT. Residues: CASGSTDTQYF.

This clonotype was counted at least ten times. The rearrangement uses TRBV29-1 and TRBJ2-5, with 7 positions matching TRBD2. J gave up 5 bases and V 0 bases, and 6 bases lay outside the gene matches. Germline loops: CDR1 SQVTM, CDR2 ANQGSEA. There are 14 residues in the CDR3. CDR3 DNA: TGCAGCGTTGAAGATCATGCGGGAGCGGAGACCCAGTACTTC. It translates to CSVEDHAGAETQYF.

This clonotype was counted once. This CDR3 reads CASSLELSGNTIYF. As DNA, the CDR3 is TGTGCCAGCAGTCTGGAGCTCTCTGGAAACACCATATATTTT. The chain joins TRBV28 to TRBJ1-3; no reliable D call. The germline V and J ends were trimmed by 5 bases and 0 bases, with 8 bases remaining between them. Germline loops: CDR1 MDHEN, CDR2 SYDVKM. This CDR3 is built from 14 residues. Together with reference TRBV28 and TRBJ1-3, the CDR3 gives the full variable domain: DVKVTQSSRYLVKRTGEKVFLECVQDMDHENMFWYRQDPGLGLRLIYFSYDVKMKEKGDIPEGYSVSREKKERFSLILESASTNQTSMYLCASSLELSGNTIYFGEGSWLTVV.

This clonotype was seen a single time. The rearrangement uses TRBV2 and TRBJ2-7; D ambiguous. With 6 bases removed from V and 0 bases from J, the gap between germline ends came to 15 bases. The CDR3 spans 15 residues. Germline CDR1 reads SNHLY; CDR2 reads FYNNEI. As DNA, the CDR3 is TGTGCCAGCAGCCCAAGAAGAAAGCTCTCCTACGAGCAGTACTTC. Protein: CASSPRRKLSYEQYF.

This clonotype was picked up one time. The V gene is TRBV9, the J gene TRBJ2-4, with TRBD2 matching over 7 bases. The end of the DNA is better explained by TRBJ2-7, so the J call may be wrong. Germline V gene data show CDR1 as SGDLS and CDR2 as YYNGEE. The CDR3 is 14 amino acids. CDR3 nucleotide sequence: TGTGCCAGCAGCGTAGCTAGCGGCACTGACGAGCAGTACTTC. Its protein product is CASSVASGTDEQYF.

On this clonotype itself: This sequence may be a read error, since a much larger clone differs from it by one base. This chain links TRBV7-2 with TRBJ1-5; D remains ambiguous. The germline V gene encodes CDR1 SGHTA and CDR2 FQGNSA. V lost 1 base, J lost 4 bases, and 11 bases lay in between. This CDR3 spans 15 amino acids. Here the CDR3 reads CASSLDALGNQPQHF. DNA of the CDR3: TGTGCCAGCAGCTTAGACGCGTTAGGGAATCAGCCCCAGCATTTT.

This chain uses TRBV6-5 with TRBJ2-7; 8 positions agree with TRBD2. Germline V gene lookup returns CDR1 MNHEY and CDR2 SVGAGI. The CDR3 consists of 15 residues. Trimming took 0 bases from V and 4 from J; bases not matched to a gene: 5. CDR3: CASSYSLGLDYEQYF. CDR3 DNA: TGTGCCAGCAGTTACTCCCTGGGACTAGATTACGAGCAGTACTTC.

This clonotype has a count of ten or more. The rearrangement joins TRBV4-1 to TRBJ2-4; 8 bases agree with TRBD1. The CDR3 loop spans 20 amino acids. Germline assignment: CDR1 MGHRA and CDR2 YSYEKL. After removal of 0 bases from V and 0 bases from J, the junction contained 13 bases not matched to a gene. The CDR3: CASSQDSGRGRALAKNIQYF. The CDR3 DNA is TGCGCCAGCAGCCAAGATTCGGGCAGGGGGCGGGCTCTAGCCAAAAACATTCAGTACTTC.

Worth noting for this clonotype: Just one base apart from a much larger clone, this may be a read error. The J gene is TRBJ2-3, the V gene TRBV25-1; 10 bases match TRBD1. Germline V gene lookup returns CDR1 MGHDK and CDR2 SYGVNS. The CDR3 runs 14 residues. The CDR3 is CASSSRDRGDMQYF. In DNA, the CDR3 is TGTGCCAGCAGCTCCCGGGACAGGGGAGATATGCAGTATTTT.